This TCR beta chain was identified during a study of identical twins. Findings and caveats of the study: For zero-insertion analyses, partial confounding could come from invariant MAIT and iNKT cells.

Each CDR3 protein gets one entry after TCRdb re-called the 5' RACE reads with MiXCR. The sample contains about 660,000 distinct CDR3 sequences, 8.6% of which appear only once. This clonotype has a handful of counts. Its cognate antigen is unknown. The same data also contributed to another study, on yellow fever vaccine responses in identical twins.

Specimen: PBMCs. The receptor was derived from a young woman in good health.

In DNA form, the CDR3 reads TGTGCCAGCAGACGGACTCACGACGAAGGTCAGCCCCAGCATTTT. The encoded protein is CASRRTHDEGQPQHF. The chain couples TRBV6-1 to TRBJ1-5; D is undetermined. The V end lost 6 bases, the J end lost 6 bases, and 18 bases lay between the germline ends. The CDR3 is made up of 15 amino acids. Germline V CDR1 and CDR2: MNHNS, SASEGT.